The next 5 T cell receptor beta chains were all read from a single sample in a study of CD8 T cells in Susac syndrome. RNA in amounts of 0.5 to 1 ug was reverse transcribed with random hexamers. TCRdb reprocessed the immunoSEQ multiplex PCR reads via MiXCR and lists one record per CDR3 protein. The table shows some 150,000 distinct CDR3 sequences, with around 95% occurring only once. The sample consisted of CD8+ T cells from PBMCs. The receptor set was obtained from a human donor with multiple sclerosis.

This rearrangement joins TRBV29-1 to TRBJ2-2; TRBD1 is a possible D gene (7 bases). Per germline, CDR1 SQVTM and CDR2 ANQGSEA. This CDR3 spans 15 amino acids. Trimming stripped 3 bases from V and 5 bases from J, with 16 bases between. CDR3 protein: CSVDRRGTATGELFF. DNA of the CDR3: TGCAGCGTTGATAGGAGGGGGACAGCGACCGGGGAGCTGTTTTTT.

The chain is built from TRBV20-1 and TRBJ2-7; D unclear. CDR1 is DFQATT, CDR2 SNEGSKA, per germline (reference sequence). V was trimmed by 5 bases and J by 2 bases, leaving 13 bases between them. This CDR3 region has 13 residues. The CDR3 protein is CSAAASPPYEQYF. CDR3 nucleotides: TGCAGTGCTGCAGCTTCCCCCCCCTACGAGCAGTACTTC.

The chain is built from TRBV5-1 and TRBJ1-1; 10 nucleotides match TRBD1. Looked up from germline, CDR1 is SGHRS and CDR2 is YFSETQ. This CDR3 has 17 amino acids. V lost 4 bases, J lost 3 bases, and 12 bases stayed unmatched. The CDR3 DNA reads as TGCGCCAGCAGCCCAACGGGACAGGGGAGGGAAGACACTGAAGCTTTCTTT. It specifies CASSPTGQGREDTEAFF.

This rearrangement joins TRBV7-6 to TRBJ1-5, with TRBD1 identical over 7 bases. Per germline, CDR1 SGHVS and CDR2 FNYEAQ. This CDR3 contains 14 residues. With V trimmed by 5 bases and J by 5 bases, 6 bases remained unmatched. The DNA for the CDR3 is TGTGCCAGCAGCGAAGACAGGGCCCATCAGCCCCAGCATTTT. Translation gives CASSEDRAHQPQHF.

This chain uses TRBV20-1 with TRBJ2-1; D perhaps matches TRBD1 (5 bases). V gave up 6 bases and J gave up 10 bases, with 19 bases separating them. CDR1 is DFQATT and CDR2 is SNEGSKA in the germline V gene (reference sequence). CDR3 length: 13 residues. The CDR3 DNA is TGCAGTGCCGAGGACACCTGGTCGTACGAGCAGTTCTTC. Translation gives CSAEDTWSYEQFF.